This section outlines one T cell receptor beta chain sequence together with its context. Its antigen is currently unknown. The CDR3 is 16 residues long. V lost 5 bases and J lost 0, with 17 bases in between. Germline CDR1 and CDR2: MDHEN and SYDVKM. This record belongs to a study of T cell responses to AZD1222 COVID-19 vaccine. Study findings and constraints: Per reports, nearly half of all spike-specific TCRs target regions that are unmutated in variants. The study found vaccine-associated CD4 TCRs spanning spike, dominant at 160-218 and 743-854.

Profiled with immunoSEQ multiplex PCR; TCRdb holds only in-frame clones, not every one. The sample contains about 180,000 clones, around 90% of which appear only once. The receptor was derived from an adult who received the AZD1222 COVID-19 vaccine. The sequencing here drew on peripheral blood, taken 28 days after the second AZD1222 dose. This rearrangement joins TRBV28 to TRBJ2-7; no definite D call. CDR3 in amino acids: CASSPPWAVSSYEQYF. CDR3 bases: TGTGCCAGCAGTCCTCCATGGGCTGTAAGCTCCTACGAGCAGTACTTC.